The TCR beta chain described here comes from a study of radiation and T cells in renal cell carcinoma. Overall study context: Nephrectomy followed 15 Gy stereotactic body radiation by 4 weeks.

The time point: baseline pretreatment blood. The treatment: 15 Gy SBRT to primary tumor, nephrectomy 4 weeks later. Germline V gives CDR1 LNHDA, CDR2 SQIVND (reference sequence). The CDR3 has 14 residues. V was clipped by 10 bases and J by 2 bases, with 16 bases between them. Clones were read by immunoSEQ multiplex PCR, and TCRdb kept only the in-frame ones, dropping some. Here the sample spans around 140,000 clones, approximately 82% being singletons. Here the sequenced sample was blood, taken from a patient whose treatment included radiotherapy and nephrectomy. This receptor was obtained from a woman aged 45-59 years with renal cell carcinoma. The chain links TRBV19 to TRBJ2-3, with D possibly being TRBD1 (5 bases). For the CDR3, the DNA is TGTGCCATTTCAAGGTCAGGGAACACAGATACGCAGTATTTT. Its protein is CAISRSGNTDTQYF.